Following are 6 T cell receptor beta chains from one sample sequenced in a study of cytomegalovirus exposure and HLA in healthy donors. Amplification used 60 Vbeta primers and 13 Jbeta primers. The protocol was immunoSEQ multiplex PCR, while the TCRdb copy is restricted to in-frame clones and leaves out a portion. The sample lists 150,000 to 200,000 clones, around 81% occurring once. The sample consisted of PBMCs. These receptors were collected from a woman aged 18-29 years in good health and CMV-seropositive.

The chain joins TRBV18 to TRBJ1-3; D is unclear. CDR1 is KGHSH and CDR2 is LQKENI in the germline V gene. The CDR3 is made up of 15 amino acids. V was trimmed by 2 bases and J by 0 bases, leaving 8 bases between them. CDR3 protein: CASSPNTASGNTIYF. The CDR3 DNA follows: TGTGCCAGCTCACCAAACACAGCCTCTGGAAACACCATATATTTT.

V usage is TRBV7-9 and J usage is TRBJ1-2; unclear D gene. The CDR3 runs 13 residues. V gave up 4 bases and J gave up 2 bases, with 8 bases separating them. CDR1 and CDR2 from the germline V gene are SEHNR and FQNEAQ (reference sequence). CDR3 sequence: CASSSQQNYGYTF. The CDR3 DNA reads as TGTGCCAGCAGCTCACAGCAAAACTATGGCTACACCTTC.

The chain uses TRBV7-2 and TRBJ2-3; a weak D match, TRBD1 (7 bases). The CDR3 contains 17 residues. CDR1 and CDR2 (germline): SGHTA, FQGNSA. V was pared by 2 bases and J by 2 bases, with 17 bases between. CDR3 sequence reads: CASSLMSGGGNTDTQYF. The CDR3 bases are TGTGCCAGCAGCTTAATGTCAGGGGGAGGCAACACAGATACGCAGTATTTT. The whole variable domain, filled in from reference TRBV7-2 and TRBJ2-3, reads GAGVSQSPSNKVTEKGKDVELRCDPISGHTALYWYRQSLGQGLEFLIYFQGNSAPDKSGLPSDRFSAERTGGSVSTLTIQRTQQEDSAVYLCASSLMSGGGNTDTQYFGPGTRLTVL.

The chain carries TRBV11-3 and TRBJ1-6; D not resolved. The CDR3 consists of 14 residues. The ends were cut back, 2 bases at V and 13 bases at J, with 15 bases in the middle. Germline-derived CDR1 and CDR2 are SGHNT and YENEEA. The CDR3 DNA sequence: TGTGCCAGCAGCTTAACTGTTCGGGCGGGTCCCCTCCACTTT. Translation gives CASSLTVRAGPLHF. The full variable domain, completed using reference TRBV11-3 and TRBJ1-6, is EAGVVQSPRYKIIEKKQPVAFWCNPISGHNTLYWYLQNLGQGPELLIRYENEEAVDDSQLPKDRFSAERLKGVDSTLKIQPAELGDSAVYLCASSLTVRAGPLHFGNGTRLTVT.

The V call is TRBV28, the J call TRBJ2-5; no definite D call. Germline CDR1 is MDHEN and CDR2 is SYDVKM. This CDR3 is 11 amino acids long. Trimming left V 3 bases short and J 4 bases short, with 3 bases between. The CDR3 DNA reads as TGTGCCAGCAGTTTCAGAGAGACCCAGTACTTC. Translated, it gives CASSFRETQYF.

The table lists this clone with a few counts. The gene calls are TRBV6-5 and TRBJ1-5, with D possibly TRBD1 on 6 matching bases. The V end was cut by 5 bases, the J end by 3 bases, with 14 bases between. The CDR3 has 15 residues. The germline V gene has CDR1 MNHEY and CDR2 SVGAGI. The CDR3 reads CASSREGVSNQPQHF. The CDR3 bases are TGTGCCAGCAGTAGGGAGGGGGTTTCCAATCAGCCCCAGCATTTT.